The next 23 T cell receptor beta chains were all read from a single sample in a study of graft-versus-host responses after intestinal transplantation. TCRdb's copy holds only in-frame clones and misses some; the assay was immunoSEQ multiplex PCR. The sample holds 71,000 or so clones; around 91% are singletons and the top ten take approximately 1.2%. No antigen has been identified for these receptors. The source material was unstimulated CD8+ T cells sorted from spleen or lymph node cells, sampled before intestinal transplant. The receptor source for this set is a human donor who received an intestinal transplant.

This chain uses TRBV15 with TRBJ1-1, with 10 bases identical to TRBD1. V lost 3 bases and J lost 4; bases outside the gene matches: 2. The germline gives CDR1 LNHNV, CDR2 YYDKDF (reference sequence). The CDR3 contains 14 residues. In DNA form, the CDR3 reads TGTGCCACCAGCAGGGACAGGGGGTCCACTGAAGCTTTCTTT. Its translation: CATSRDRGSTEAFF.

The chain employs TRBV11-2 and TRBJ2-5, with 8 bases identical to TRBD2. CDR1 SGHAT and CDR2 FQNNGV come from the germline V gene. This CDR3 is 19 amino acids long. V was clipped by 0 bases and J by 4 bases; unmatched bases: 16. CDR3 in amino acids: CASSLDRGRGDLWGETQYF. CDR3 bases: TGTGCCAGCAGCTTAGATCGTGGGCGGGGGGATCTGTGGGGAGAGACCCAGTACTTC.

This chain joins TRBV19 and TRBJ1-5; D is perhaps TRBD1 (5 bases). V was cut by 7 bases and J by 5 bases, with 15 bases left in between. CDR3 size: 14 residues. CDR1 and CDR2 from the germline V gene are LNHDA and SQIVND (reference sequence). The DNA of the CDR3 is TGTGCCAGTACCCCTTACAGGTTAGATCAGCCCCAGCATTTT. As protein: CASTPYRLDQPQHF.

The rearrangement joins TRBV9 to TRBJ2-3, with TRBD2 matching 9 bases. V was clipped by 4 bases and J by 6 bases; unmatched bases: 6. The CDR3 covers 14 residues. Germline V gene sequence: CDR1 SGDLS, CDR2 YYNGEE. The CDR3 bases are TGTGCCAGCAGCCTGACTAGCGGCGGGGATACGCAGTATTTT. Translated, it gives CASSLTSGGDTQYF.

In this sample, this clone turned up once. The chain uses TRBV14 and TRBJ2-7; D unresolved. CDR3 size: 12 residues. The germline V gene has CDR1 SGHDN and CDR2 FVKESK. The germline V and J ends were trimmed by 2 bases and 4 bases, with 6 bases remaining between them. CDR3 nucleotide sequence: TGTGCCAGCAGCCAATCGGTGTACGAGCAGTACTTC. It encodes CASSQSVYEQYF.

This clone turned up a few times. The V gene is TRBV6-5, the J gene TRBJ1-5; D is possibly TRBD1 (6 bases). Looked up from germline, CDR1 is MNHEY and CDR2 is SVGAGI. Trimming cost V 6 bases and J 4 bases, with 16 bases left between them. The CDR3 contains 15 residues. This CDR3 reads CASSPIGTSNQPQHF. In nucleotides, the CDR3 is TGTGCCAGCAGCCCGATCGGGACATCGAATCAGCCCCAGCATTTT.

The genes are TRBV5-1 and TRBJ2-5; 9 bases are shared with TRBD1. The J call may be in error: the DNA end matches TRBJ2-7 better. The CDR3 consists of 13 residues. Looked up from germline, CDR1 is SGHRS and CDR2 is YFSETQ. The CDR3 nucleotides read TGCGCCAGCGGGTGGGGGACAGGGTACGAGCAGTACTTC. As protein: CASGWGTGYEQYF.

The CDR3 nucleotides are TGTGCCAGTAGTATGCTAGCGGGGGGTCAGGACGAGCAGTACTTC. This gives the protein CASSMLAGGQDEQYF. The chain joins TRBV19 to TRBJ2-7, with 11 positions matching TRBD2. V lost 3 bases to trimming and J lost 5 bases; unmatched junction nucleotides: 6. Germline V gene lookup returns CDR1 LNHDA and CDR2 SQIVND (reference sequence). The CDR3 totals 15 residues.

The gene calls are TRBV6-1 and TRBJ1-1; unclear D gene. CDR3 length: 13 residues. Trimming took off 6 bases at V and 1 base at J, with 9 bases between the two ends. Germline-derived CDR1 and CDR2 are MNHNS and SASEGT. The CDR3 DNA reads TGTGCCAGCAGGCCACAGAAGAACACTGAAGCTTTCTTT. Encoded protein: CASRPQKNTEAFF.

The V and J genes are TRBV25-1 and TRBJ2-5; TRBD2 agrees at 7 bases. Germline CDR1 and CDR2: MGHDK and SYGVNS. V was clipped by 10 bases and J by 2 bases; unmatched bases: 7. This CDR3 comprises 13 residues. CDR3 sequence reads: CATAGDSQETQYF. The CDR3 nucleotides read TGTGCCACCGCGGGGGACTCTCAAGAGACCCAGTACTTC. The full variable domain, its missing parts supplied by reference TRBV25-1 and TRBJ2-5, is EADIYQTPRYLVIGTGKKITLECSQTMGHDKMYWYQQDPGMELHLIHYSYGVNSTEKGDLSSESTVSRIRTEHFPLTLESARPSHTSQYLCATAGDSQETQYFGPGTRLLVL.

The genes are TRBV2 and TRBJ2-7; D unresolved. Trimming pared 3 bases from V and 5 bases from J, leaving 11 bases between. The CDR3 spans 13 residues. Germline assignment: CDR1 SNHLY and CDR2 FYNNEI. CDR3 sequence (DNA): TGTGCCAGCAGTGATTTGTGGTGGCACGAGCAGTACTTC. Its translation: CASSDLWWHEQYF.

This clone appeared a few times. The chain couples TRBV2 to TRBJ2-7; tentatively, D is TRBD1 (5 bases). The CDR3 has 13 amino acids. V lost 4 bases and J 3 bases, leaving 10 bases between the germline ends. CDR1 is SNHLY and CDR2 is FYNNEI in the germline V gene. The CDR3 bases are TGTGCCAGCAGTGGGGGCAGTAACTACGAGCAGTACTTC. Translation: CASSGGSNYEQYF.

The chain joins TRBV9 to TRBJ2-7; 7 bases align to TRBD2. Germline V gene sequence: CDR1 SGDLS, CDR2 YYNGEE. The V segment lost 3 bases and the J segment 6 bases; nucleotides outside the gene matches: 6. The CDR3 loop spans 13 amino acids. The CDR3 DNA reads TGTGCCAGCAGCGCCAGCGGGGAGGGCGAGCAGTACTTC. Protein: CASSASGEGEQYF. The full variable domain, with the rest looked up from reference TRBV9 and TRBJ2-7, is DSGVTQTPKHLITATGQRVTLRCSPRSGDLSVYWYQQSLDQGLQFLIQYYNGEERAKGNILERFSAQQFPDLHSELNLSSLELGDSALYFCASSASGEGEQYFGPGTRLTVT.

The V and J genes are TRBV5-1 and TRBJ1-3; weak D call: TRBD1 (5 bases). The germline V gene encodes CDR1 SGHRS and CDR2 YFSETQ. This CDR3 spans 17 amino acids. V was clipped by 4 bases and J by 0 bases, with 17 bases between them. CDR3 sequence: CASSPSGGRNSGNTIYF. For the CDR3, the DNA is TGCGCCAGCAGCCCCTCCGGGGGTCGAAACTCTGGAAACACCATATATTTT. Full variable domain (rest looked up from reference TRBV5-1 and TRBJ1-3): KAGVTQTPRYLIKTRGQQVTLSCSPISGHRSVSWYQQTPGQGLQFLFEYFSETQRNKGNFPGRFSGRQFSNSRSEMNVSTLELGDSALYLCASSPSGGRNSGNTIYFGEGSWLTVV.

The sample holds one count of this clone. The chain employs TRBV29-1 and TRBJ2-4; 8 bases agree with TRBD1. CDR1 is SQVTM, CDR2 ANQGSEA, per germline. CDR3 size: 14 residues. The trim removed 7 bases at V and 0 bases at J, leaving 5 bases unmatched. CDR3 protein: CSGGTGAAKNIQYF. CDR3 coding DNA: TGCAGCGGAGGGACAGGCGCAGCCAAAAACATTCAGTACTTC.

J is TRBJ1-4 and V is TRBV29-1; 10 nucleotides agree with TRBD1. The CDR3 sequence is 13 residues long. V lost 7 bases and J lost 7; bases outside the gene matches: 6. CDR1 and CDR2 from the germline V gene are SQVTM and ANQGSEA. The CDR3 coding sequence is TGCAGCGGGACAGGGGGATCGGGTGAAAAACTGTTTTTT. Residues: CSGTGGSGEKLFF.

CDR3 in DNA: TGTGCCAGCAGCAAAGGTGAGGGAAGGGCTAATGAAAAACTGTTTTTT. It translates to CASSKGEGRANEKLFF. The chain joins TRBV21-1 to TRBJ1-4. TRBV21-1 is a known pseudogene. This CDR3 is built from 16 residues.

This chain connects TRBV9 to TRBJ2-3; 11 bases align to TRBD2. The CDR3 spans 16 residues. In germline, CDR1 is SGDLS, CDR2 YYNGEE. After removal of 3 bases from V and 0 bases from J, the junction contained 3 bases not matched to a gene. The CDR3 bases are TGTGCCAGCAGCGCTAGCGGGGGGACTAGCACAGATACGCAGTATTTT. This sequence encodes CASSASGGTSTDTQYF.

The chain combines TRBV4-1 with TRBJ2-7; the match to TRBD1 covers 9 bases. V lost 3 bases, J lost 5 bases, and 5 bases stayed unmatched. The CDR3 spans 14 residues. The V gene's germline CDR1 is MGHRA and CDR2 YSYEKL. CDR3 DNA sequence: TGCGCCAGCAGCCATGCCGGGACAGGGAACGAGCAGTACTTC. This encodes CASSHAGTGNEQYF.

J is TRBJ1-1 and V is TRBV7-3; 9 nucleotides agree with TRBD1. Germline V gene data show CDR1 as SGHTA and CDR2 as FQGTGA. V was pared by 3 bases and J by 4 bases, with 3 bases of the junction left unmatched. The CDR3 sequence is 14 residues long. The CDR3 sequence: CASSFRDRATEAFF. The CDR3 DNA is TGTGCCAGCAGCTTCCGGGACAGGGCCACTGAAGCTTTCTTT.

This CDR3 is CASSPVTREAFF. In DNA form, the CDR3 reads TGTGCCAGTAGTCCAGTCACCCGTGAAGCTTTCTTT. The chain carries TRBV19 and TRBJ1-1; no firm D call. V lost 5 bases to trimming and J lost 7 bases, with 11 bases between them. CDR3 length: 12 amino acids. Germline V lookup: CDR1 LNHDA, CDR2 SQIVND (reference sequence).

V and J are TRBV13 and TRBJ2-7, with D possibly being TRBD2 (6 bases). V shed 6 bases and J shed 4 bases, with 10 bases lying between them. Germline CDR1 is PRHDT and CDR2 is FYEKMQ (reference sequence). The CDR3 extends over 12 amino acids. The CDR3 region is CASSAGQYEQYF. The DNA for the CDR3 is TGTGCCAGCAGTGCGGGGCAATACGAGCAGTACTTC.

The rearrangement joins TRBV6-1 to TRBJ2-4, with D hard to call. V lost 0 bases to trimming and J lost 7 bases, with 4 bases between them. In germline, CDR1 is MNHNS, CDR2 SASEGT. The CDR3 runs to 12 residues. The CDR3 region has the DNA TGTGCCAGCAGTGAAGCTGGCAACATTCAGTACTTC. It codes for CASSEAGNIQYF.